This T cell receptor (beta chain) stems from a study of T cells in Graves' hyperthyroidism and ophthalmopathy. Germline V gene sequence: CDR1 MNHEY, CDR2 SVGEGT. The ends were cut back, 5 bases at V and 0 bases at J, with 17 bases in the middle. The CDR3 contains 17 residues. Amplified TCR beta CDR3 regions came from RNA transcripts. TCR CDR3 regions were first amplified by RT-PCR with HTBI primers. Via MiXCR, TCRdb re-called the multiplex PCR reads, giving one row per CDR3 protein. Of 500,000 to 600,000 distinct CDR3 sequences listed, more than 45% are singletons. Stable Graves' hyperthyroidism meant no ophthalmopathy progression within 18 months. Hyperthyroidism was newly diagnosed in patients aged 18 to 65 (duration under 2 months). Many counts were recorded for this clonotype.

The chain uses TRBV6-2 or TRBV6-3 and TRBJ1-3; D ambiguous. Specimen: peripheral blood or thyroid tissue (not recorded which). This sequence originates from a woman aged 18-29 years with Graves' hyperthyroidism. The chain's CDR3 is CASSPDEWAISGNTIYF. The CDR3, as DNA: TGTGCCAGCAGTCCGGATGAGTGGGCTATCTCTGGAAACACCATATATTTT.